The 5 T cell receptor beta chains given below trace back to one sample, sequenced in a study of blood T cell repertoires in COVID-19. This table comes from immunoSEQ multiplex PCR, and its TCRdb copy is limited to in-frame clones, with some not included. This sample carries about 170,000 clones, 75% to 90% of them seen once, and the ten largest clones take about 0.8%. Sequencing input: PBMCs or T cells enriched from blood (not recorded which). The receptors shown here come from a woman aged 18-29 years who had recovered from COVID-19.

The V gene is TRBV7-9, the J gene TRBJ1-2; TRBD1 agrees at 10 bases. Germline CDR1 and CDR2: SEHNR and FQNEAQ (reference sequence). V gave up 3 bases and J gave up 5 bases; unmatched junction bases: 9. The CDR3 spans 16 residues. CDR3 sequence reads: CASSLGTGTGVYGYTF. CDR3 in DNA: TGTGCCAGCAGCTTGGGCACCGGGACAGGGGTTTATGGCTACACCTTC.

This chain uses TRBV7-6 with TRBJ2-1; TRBD1 matches at 10 bases. This CDR3 has 16 amino acids. CDR1 and CDR2 from the germline V gene are SGHVS and FNYEAQ. V was clipped by 6 bases and J by 4 bases; unmatched bases: 9. The CDR3 bases are TGTGCCAGCAGTTACCCGACAGGGGGCACGTACAATGAGCAGTTCTTC. Protein: CASSYPTGGTYNEQFF.

The chain employs TRBV19 and TRBJ1-1, with no clear D. Deletions cut 5 bases from V and 3 bases from J, with 16 bases between. Germline V gives CDR1 LNHDA, CDR2 SQIVND (reference sequence). CDR3 length: 15 amino acids. The CDR3 DNA follows: TGTGCCAGTAGTCTCTCGGGGTGGCGGGACACTGAAGCTTTCTTT. It is translated as CASSLSGWRDTEAFF.

The CDR3 protein is CASGPGTSGRGLSYEQYF. The CDR3 DNA sequence: TGTGCCAGCGGACCGGGGACTAGCGGGAGGGGGCTCTCCTACGAGCAGTACTTC. The rearrangement joins TRBV2 to TRBJ2-7; the match to TRBD2 covers 16 bases. CDR1 and CDR2 (germline): SNHLY, FYNNEI. The CDR3 consists of 18 residues. V was clipped by 8 bases and J by 0 bases; unmatched bases: 10.

The V and J genes are TRBV7-9 and TRBJ2-2; D is ambiguous. The CDR3 runs 17 residues. V was cut by 1 base and J by 4 bases, with 16 bases left in between. Germline values: CDR1 SEHNR, CDR2 FQNEAQ (reference sequence). The chain's CDR3 is CASSLDTTWRITGELFF. Written as DNA, the CDR3 is TGTGCCAGCAGCTTAGATACGACTTGGCGGATCACCGGGGAGCTGTTTTTT.